Listed here are 24 T cell receptor beta chains from one sample, sequenced in a study of T cell responses to AZD1222 COVID-19 vaccine. The assay was immunoSEQ multiplex PCR, and TCRdb's table has in-frame clones only and misses some. Among around 190,000 clones listed, around 88% were seen once. This material consisted of peripheral blood, taken 28 days after the second AZD1222 dose. These receptors came from an adult who received the AZD1222 COVID-19 vaccine.

This rearrangement joins TRBV19 to TRBJ1-5; weak D call: TRBD1 (6 bases). Germline loops: CDR1 LNHDA, CDR2 SQIVND (reference sequence). Deletions cut 7 bases from V and 0 bases from J, with 13 bases between. This CDR3 is 15 amino acids long. Written as DNA, the CDR3 is TGTGCCAGTACAGGACAGTCCCATAGCAATCAGCCCCAGCATTTT. Amino acids: CASTGQSHSNQPQHF.

The rearrangement joins TRBV9 to TRBJ2-3; 7 nucleotides line up with TRBD2. Germline values: CDR1 SGDLS, CDR2 YYNGEE. V was pared by 0 bases and J by 5 bases, with 9 bases of the junction left unmatched. The CDR3 sequence is 16 residues long. The CDR3 DNA is TGTGCCAGCAGCGTAGTTGGCGGGGGAGCCCTAGATACGCAGTATTTT. It encodes CASSVVGGGALDTQYF.

This clone is a singleton in its sample. This chain links TRBV5-1 with TRBJ2-3, with D unclear. This CDR3 has 13 amino acids. The germline V gene encodes CDR1 SGHRS and CDR2 YFSETQ. The ends were cut back, 4 bases at V and 1 base at J, with 7 bases in the middle. In DNA, the CDR3 is TGCGCCAGCAGCCCCCTGGGCACAGATACGCAGTATTTT. Its translation: CASSPLGTDTQYF.

The rearrangement uses TRBV5-4 and TRBJ2-1; 7 bases align to TRBD1. Germline lookup yields CDR1 SGHNT and CDR2 YYREEE (reference sequence). Unmatched junction bases numbered 3, after V lost 0 bases and J lost 3 bases. This CDR3 comprises 15 residues. CDR3 in amino acids: CASSLARGLYNEQFF. DNA of the CDR3: TGTGCCAGCAGCTTGGCGAGGGGGCTCTACAATGAGCAGTTCTTC.

The gene calls are TRBV5-1 and TRBJ1-4, with D hard to call. The V gene lost 0 bases and the J gene lost 8 bases, with 11 bases spanning the gap. The V gene's germline CDR1 is SGHRS and CDR2 YFSETQ. The CDR3 consists of 14 residues. The CDR3 region has the DNA TGCGCCAGCAGCTTGGGTGGGGAACGGGAAAAACTGTTTTTT. It specifies CASSLGGEREKLFF.

The chain combines TRBV30 with TRBJ2-3; weak D call: TRBD1 (8 bases). The CDR3 is made up of 14 amino acids. Trimming pared 3 bases from V and 9 bases from J, leaving 19 bases between. Germline CDR1 and CDR2: GTSNPN and SVGIG (reference sequence). The CDR3 loop reads CAWSTGGGHSTQYF. Here the CDR3 DNA reads TGTGCCTGGAGCACAGGGGGGGGACATTCGACGCAGTATTTT.

The V and J genes are TRBV4-2 and TRBJ1-1; D is unclear. Germline CDR1 is LGHNA and CDR2 is YNFKEQ. This CDR3 is built from 14 residues. V lost 1 base and J lost 3, with 9 bases in between. The CDR3, as DNA: TGTGCCAGCAGCCAAGGTCTTAGGGACACTGAAGCTTTCTTT. It is translated as CASSQGLRDTEAFF.

The CDR3 loop reads CASSERREGTGELFF. The CDR3 coding sequence is TGTGCCAGCAGTGAACGACGGGAGGGCACCGGGGAGCTGTTTTTT. V is TRBV2 and J is TRBJ2-2, with 8 bases aligning to TRBD2. Germline trimming cut 2 bases from V and 4 bases from J; bases unmatched to any gene: 3. CDR3 length: 15 amino acids. Germline V lookup: CDR1 SNHLY, CDR2 FYNNEI. Using reference TRBV2 and TRBJ2-2 for the parts outside the CDR3, the full variable domain is EPEVTQTPSHQVTQMGQEVILRCVPISNHLYFYWYRQILGQKVEFLVSFYNNEISEKSEIFDDQFSVERPDGSNFTLKIRSTKLEDSAMYFCASSERREGTGELFFGEGSRLTVL.

This sequence joins TRBV28 and TRBJ1-1; D gene uncertain. The V and J ends lost 6 bases and 0 bases respectively, with 20 bases between them. Germline-derived CDR1 and CDR2 are MDHEN and SYDVKM. CDR3 length equals 17 residues. Here the CDR3 DNA reads TGTGCCAGCAGCCTCAAAGAGGGTTCCAAGATGAACACTGAAGCTTTCTTT. Its translation: CASSLKEGSKMNTEAFF.

The chain uses TRBV29-1 and TRBJ1-2, with TRBD1 matching 9 bases. V shed 6 bases and J 8 bases; nucleotides not matched to a gene: 10. The CDR3 runs to 13 residues. Germline V CDR1 and CDR2: SQVTM, ANQGSEA. The CDR3 loop reads CSVKPTGGQGYTF. Written as DNA, the CDR3 is TGCAGCGTGAAACCCACAGGGGGCCAAGGCTACACCTTC.

This clone was seen a handful of times. The chain is built from TRBV7-9 and TRBJ2-2; no definite D call. V lost 2 bases, J lost 3 bases, and 4 bases lay in between. This CDR3 contains 13 residues. Germline V CDR1 and CDR2: SEHNR, FQNEAQ (reference sequence). This chain's CDR3 is CASSLTYTGELFF. DNA of the CDR3: TGTGCCAGCAGCTTAACGTACACCGGGGAGCTGTTTTTT. The variable domain in full, with the rest retrieved from reference TRBV7-9 and TRBJ2-2, is DTGVSQNPRHKITKRGQNVTFRCDPISEHNRLYWYRQTLGQGPEFLTYFQNEAQLEKSRLLSDRFSAERPKGSFSTLEIQRTEQGDSAMYLCASSLTYTGELFFGEGSRLTVL.

This chain joins TRBV6-5 and TRBJ2-3; D gene unclear. This CDR3 is 12 amino acids long. The germline V gene has CDR1 MNHEY and CDR2 SVGAGI. V lost 6 bases and J 4 bases, leaving 8 bases between the germline ends. The CDR3 DNA reads TGTGCCAGCAGGGCAATCGCAGATACGCAGTATTTT. Translated: CASRAIADTQYF.

The chain is built from TRBV7-2 and TRBJ2-1; 9 bases fit TRBD1. The germline V gene encodes CDR1 SGHTA and CDR2 FQGNSA. V lost 4 bases to trimming and J lost 2 bases; unmatched junction nucleotides: 3. CDR3 length: 15 amino acids. CDR3 residues: CASSSGQGTYNEQFF. The CDR3 nucleotides are TGTGCCAGCAGCTCGGGACAGGGCACCTACAATGAGCAGTTCTTC.

This clone has only a few counts. V is TRBV5-6 and J is TRBJ1-2; tentative D call: TRBD1 (5 bases). The CDR3 has 14 residues. Between the trimmed V and J ends, which lost 2 bases and 2 bases, there was a span of 10 bases. Per germline, CDR1 SGHDT and CDR2 YYEEEE. Here the CDR3 DNA reads TGTGCCAGCAGCTTCCCTGACAGCAACTATGGCTACACCTTC. This sequence encodes CASSFPDSNYGYTF.

In this sample, this clone turned up a few times. This rearrangement joins TRBV5-6 to TRBJ1-3; D uncertain. The V end was cut by 2 bases, the J end by 0 bases, with 0 bases between. Germline CDR1 is SGHDT and CDR2 is YYEEEE. The CDR3 has 12 residues. The CDR3 coding sequence is TGTGCCAGCAGCTTCTCTGGAAACACCATATATTTT. It translates to CASSFSGNTIYF. Full variable domain (rest looked up from reference TRBV5-6 and TRBJ1-3): DAGVTQSPTHLIKTRGQQVTLRCSPKSGHDTVSWYQQALGQGPQFIFQYYEEEERQRGNFPDRFSGHQFPNYSSELNVNALLLGDSALYLCASSFSGNTIYFGEGSWLTVV.

J is TRBJ1-2 and V is TRBV7-7; 7 bases fit TRBD1. The J segment lost 3 bases and the V segment lost 5 bases, leaving 9 bases of the junction unmatched. The CDR3 totals 15 residues. The germline CDR1 and CDR2 sequences are SSHAT and FNYEAQ (reference sequence). This chain's CDR3 is CASSPIDRDYYGYTF. The CDR3 DNA sequence: TGTGCCAGCAGCCCGATCGACAGGGACTACTATGGCTACACCTTC.

The gene calls are TRBV24-1 and TRBJ1-2; D is unclear. V shed 8 bases and J shed 1 base, with 16 bases lying between them. Germline CDR1 KGHDR, CDR2 SFDVKD. The CDR3 spans 15 residues. The chain's CDR3 is CATIPGSRFNYGYTF. The CDR3 bases are TGTGCCACCATCCCTGGGTCCCGGTTTAACTATGGCTACACCTTC.

The rearrangement joins TRBV7-9 to TRBJ2-1; TRBD1 matches at 8 bases. The J segment lost 0 bases and the V segment lost 5 bases, leaving 9 bases of the junction unmatched. The CDR3 is 17 amino acids. Germline V gene sequence: CDR1 SEHNR, CDR2 FQNEAQ (reference sequence). The CDR3 loop is CASSPKVGQGSYNEQFF. In DNA, the CDR3 is TGTGCCAGCAGCCCCAAAGTCGGACAGGGCTCCTACAATGAGCAGTTCTTC.

The chain recombines TRBV19 with TRBJ2-2; D is undetermined. In germline, CDR1 is LNHDA, CDR2 SQIVND (reference sequence). This CDR3 has 16 residues. Trimming left V 1 base short and J 3 bases short, with 12 bases between. CDR3 sequence: CASSIGSGGYTGELFF. In nucleotides, the CDR3 is TGTGCCAGTAGTATAGGCTCAGGCGGTTACACCGGGGAGCTGTTTTTT.

The chain employs TRBV6-5 and TRBJ1-4; unclear D gene. The CDR3 is 15 amino acids. Trimming stripped 5 bases from V and 4 bases from J, with 14 bases between. Per germline, CDR1 MNHEY and CDR2 SVGAGI. This chain's CDR3 is CASSPAVQFNEKLFF. CDR3 bases: TGTGCCAGCAGTCCCGCTGTCCAGTTTAATGAAAAACTGTTTTTT.

The V call is TRBV10-3, the J call TRBJ2-1; 10 bases match TRBD2. With 4 bases clipped from V and 9 bases from J, the junction kept 3 bases outside the gene matches. CDR1 and CDR2 from the germline V gene are ENHRY and SYGVKD. The CDR3 consists of 13 residues. The CDR3 region is CAISGGLASEQFF. The CDR3 bases are TGTGCCATCAGTGGGGGACTAGCGAGTGAGCAGTTCTTC.

The chain uses TRBV11-3 and TRBJ2-7; 9 positions agree with TRBD1. V lost 4 bases to trimming and J lost 6 bases; unmatched junction nucleotides: 10. The germline CDR1 and CDR2 sequences are SGHNT and YENEEA. This CDR3 has 15 amino acids. As DNA, the CDR3 is TGTGCCAGCAGCTCAGCAGGGACAGGGCTATCCGAGCAGTACTTC. It is translated as CASSSAGTGLSEQYF.

The chain recombines TRBV15 with TRBJ2-5; a weak D match, TRBD2 (8 bases). V lost 0 bases and J lost 3, with 14 bases in between. The CDR3 is made up of 16 amino acids. CDR1 is LNHNV and CDR2 is YYDKDF in the germline V gene (reference sequence). The CDR3 coding sequence is TGTGCCACCAGCAGAGATTCGGGAGGGGGCGAAGAGACCCAGTACTTC. Encoded protein: CATSRDSGGGEETQYF.

This clone appeared a single time. The V gene is TRBV11-3, the J gene TRBJ2-2, with D tentatively TRBD1 (5 bases). In germline, CDR1 is SGHNT, CDR2 YENEEA. CDR3 size: 17 residues. V lost 5 bases to trimming and J lost 7 bases, with 23 bases between them. CDR3 amino acids: CASSRGAGGSVGGELFF. CDR3 sequence (DNA): TGTGCCAGCAGCCGTGGGGCCGGTGGGTCCGTCGGCGGGGAGCTGTTTTTT.